The rows below give T cell receptor beta chains drawn from one sample of a study of blood T cells in healthy people across ages. TCRdb ran MiXCR on the 5' RACE reads and lists one entry per CDR3 protein. The sample contains just over 800,000 distinct CDR3 sequences, around 62% of which appear only once. The source material was blood. These receptors originate from a man aged 30-40 years in good health. CDR3s include the opening cysteine and the closing phenylalanine or tryptophan. Fields, in order: clone size, V gene, J gene, CDR3 protein. Some rows have no size entry. The others give once, few or many, or a class for an expanded clone.

>NA|TRBV5-1|TRBJ1-4
CASSQNPQGPNEKLFF
>NA|TRBV4-3|TRBJ2-4
CASSQDLGLERNIQYF
>NA|TRBV18|TRBJ2-2
CASSSQGTGELFF
>NA|TRBV7-9|TRBJ2-7
CASRPWTGSSYEQYF
>few|TRBV7-2|TRBJ2-7
CASSEGQGISYEQYF
>once|TRBV12-3/TRBV12-4|TRBJ2-3
CASSLVARGLADTQYF
>NA|TRBV7-2|TRBJ2-1
CASSLAVRTGDSEQFF
>once|TRBV27|TRBJ2-5
CASSPNRGTQETQYF
>few|TRBV7-2|TRBJ2-3
CASSFPVGGVNTDTQYF
>few|TRBV12-3/TRBV12-4|TRBJ2-5
CASRLGQVGETQYF